This section outlines one TCR beta chain sequence together with its context. This sample was included in a study of CD8+ T cells in alopecia areata. Study information: In an open-label trial, patients got 5 to 10 mg tofacitinib twice daily.

Peripheral blood, together with lesional scalp punch biopsies, was collected from alopecia areata patients. V lost 4 bases and J lost 4, with 11 bases in between. In germline, CDR1 is SNHLY, CDR2 FYNNEI. The CDR3 runs 14 residues. TCR sequencing used cDNA made by reverse transcription of extracted RNA. The protocol was immunoSEQ multiplex PCR, while the TCRdb copy is restricted to in-frame clones and leaves out a portion. The table has about 15,000 clones, roughly 60% seen once. The sequencing sample was made of skin. The chain uses TRBV2 and TRBJ1-5, with TRBD1 as a possible D gene (5 bases). The source of this sequence is a human donor with alopecia areata. The CDR3 loop is CASSVTGLNQPQHF. CDR3 nucleotides: TGTGCCAGCAGTGTAACAGGCCTTAATCAGCCCCAGCATTTT. The full variable domain, its missing parts supplied by reference TRBV2 and TRBJ1-5, is EPEVTQTPSHQVTQMGQEVILRCVPISNHLYFYWYRQILGQKVEFLVSFYNNEISEKSEIFDDQFSVERPDGSNFTLKIRSTKLEDSAMYFCASSVTGLNQPQHFGDGTRLSIL.